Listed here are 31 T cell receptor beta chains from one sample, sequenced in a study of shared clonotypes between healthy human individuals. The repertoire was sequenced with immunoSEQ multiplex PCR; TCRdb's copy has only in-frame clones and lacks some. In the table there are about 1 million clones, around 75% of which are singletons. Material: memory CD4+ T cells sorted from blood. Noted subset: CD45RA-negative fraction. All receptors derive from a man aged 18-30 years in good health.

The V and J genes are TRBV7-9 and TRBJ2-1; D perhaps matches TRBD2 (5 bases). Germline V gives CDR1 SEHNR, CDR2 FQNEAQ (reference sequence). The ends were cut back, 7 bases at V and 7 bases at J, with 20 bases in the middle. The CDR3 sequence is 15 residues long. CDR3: CASTPVASRGNEQFF. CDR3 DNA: TGTGCCAGCACCCCCGTAGCGAGCCGAGGTAATGAGCAGTTCTTC.

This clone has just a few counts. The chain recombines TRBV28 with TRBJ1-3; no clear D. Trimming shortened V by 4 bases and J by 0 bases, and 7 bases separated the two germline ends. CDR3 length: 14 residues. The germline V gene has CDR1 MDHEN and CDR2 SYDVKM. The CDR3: CASSSDVSGNTIYF. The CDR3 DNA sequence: TGTGCCAGCAGTTCCGACGTCTCTGGAAACACCATATATTTT. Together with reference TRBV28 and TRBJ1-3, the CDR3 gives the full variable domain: DVKVTQSSRYLVKRTGEKVFLECVQDMDHENMFWYRQDPGLGLRLIYFSYDVKMKEKGDIPEGYSVSREKKERFSLILESASTNQTSMYLCASSSDVSGNTIYFGEGSWLTVV.

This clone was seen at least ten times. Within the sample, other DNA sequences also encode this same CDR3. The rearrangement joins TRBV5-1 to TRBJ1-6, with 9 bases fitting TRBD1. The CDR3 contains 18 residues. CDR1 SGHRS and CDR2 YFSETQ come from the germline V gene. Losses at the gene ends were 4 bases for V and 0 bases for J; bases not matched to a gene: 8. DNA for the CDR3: TGCGCCAGCAGCGCTGGACAGGGGCGAAGCTCCTATAATTCACCCCTCCACTTT. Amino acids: CASSAGQGRSSYNSPLHF.

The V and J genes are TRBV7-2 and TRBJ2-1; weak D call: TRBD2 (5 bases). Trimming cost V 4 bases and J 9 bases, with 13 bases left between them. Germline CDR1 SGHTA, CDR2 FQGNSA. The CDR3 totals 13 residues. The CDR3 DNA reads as TGTGCCAGCAGCTATAGCCTAGCAGGTGAGCAGTTCTTC. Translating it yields CASSYSLAGEQFF.

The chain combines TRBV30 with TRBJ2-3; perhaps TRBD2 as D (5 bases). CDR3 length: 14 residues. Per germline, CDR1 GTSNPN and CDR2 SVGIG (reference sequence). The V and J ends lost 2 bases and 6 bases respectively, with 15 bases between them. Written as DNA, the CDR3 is TGTGCCTGGAGTCGTCTAGCCATTGAGGATACGCAGTATTTT. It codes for CAWSRLAIEDTQYF.

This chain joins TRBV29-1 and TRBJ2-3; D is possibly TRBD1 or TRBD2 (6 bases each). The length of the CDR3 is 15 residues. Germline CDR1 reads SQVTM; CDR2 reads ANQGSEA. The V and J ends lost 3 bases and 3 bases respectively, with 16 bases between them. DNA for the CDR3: TGCAGCGTTGAGGGGGCGGGATCGGTGACAGATACGCAGTATTTT. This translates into CSVEGAGSVTDTQYF.

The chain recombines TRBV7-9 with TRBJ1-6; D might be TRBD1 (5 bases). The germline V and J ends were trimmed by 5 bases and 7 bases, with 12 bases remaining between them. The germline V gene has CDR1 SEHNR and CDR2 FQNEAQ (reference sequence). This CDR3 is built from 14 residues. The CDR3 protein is CASSRRQFNSPLHF. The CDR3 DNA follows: TGTGCCAGCAGCCGTAGACAGTTCAATTCACCCCTCCACTTT.

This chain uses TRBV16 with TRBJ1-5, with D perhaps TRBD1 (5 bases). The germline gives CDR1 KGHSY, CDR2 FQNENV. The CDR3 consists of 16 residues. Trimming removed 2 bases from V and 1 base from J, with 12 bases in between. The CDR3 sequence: CASSQMEGPSNQPQHF. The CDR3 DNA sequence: TGTGCCAGCAGCCAAATGGAGGGGCCAAGCAATCAGCCCCAGCATTTT.

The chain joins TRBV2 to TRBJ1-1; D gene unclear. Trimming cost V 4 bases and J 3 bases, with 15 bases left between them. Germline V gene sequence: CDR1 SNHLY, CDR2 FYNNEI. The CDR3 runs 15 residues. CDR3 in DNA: TGTGCCAGCAGTGCTCGCGAACAGTTCTACACTGAAGCTTTCTTT. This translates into CASSAREQFYTEAFF.

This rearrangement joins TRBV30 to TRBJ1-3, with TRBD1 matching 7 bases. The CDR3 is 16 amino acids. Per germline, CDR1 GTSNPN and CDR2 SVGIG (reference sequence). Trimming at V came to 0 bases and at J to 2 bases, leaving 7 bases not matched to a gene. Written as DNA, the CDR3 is TGTGCCTGGAGTGTTGGGGACAGAAGAACTGGAAACACCATATATTTT. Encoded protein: CAWSVGDRRTGNTIYF.

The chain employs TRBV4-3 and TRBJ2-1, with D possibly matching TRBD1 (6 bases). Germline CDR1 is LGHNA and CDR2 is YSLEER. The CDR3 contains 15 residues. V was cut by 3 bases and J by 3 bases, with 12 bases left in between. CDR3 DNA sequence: TGCGCCAGCAGCCATATTGGGGGCGGCTACAATGAGCAGTTCTTC. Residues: CASSHIGGGYNEQFF.

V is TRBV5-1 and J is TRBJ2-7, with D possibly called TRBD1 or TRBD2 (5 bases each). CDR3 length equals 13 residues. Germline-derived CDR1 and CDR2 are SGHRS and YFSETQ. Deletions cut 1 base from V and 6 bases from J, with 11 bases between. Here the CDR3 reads CASSLSWDGEQYF. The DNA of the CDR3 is TGCGCCAGCAGCTTGAGTTGGGACGGCGAGCAGTACTTC.

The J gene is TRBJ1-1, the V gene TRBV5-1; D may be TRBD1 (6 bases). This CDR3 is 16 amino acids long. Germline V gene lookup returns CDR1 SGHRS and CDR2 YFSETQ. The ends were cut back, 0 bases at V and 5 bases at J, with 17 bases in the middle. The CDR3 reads CASSLAPRGGGTEAFF. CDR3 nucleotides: TGCGCCAGCAGCTTGGCTCCCAGGGGAGGAGGTACTGAAGCTTTCTTT.

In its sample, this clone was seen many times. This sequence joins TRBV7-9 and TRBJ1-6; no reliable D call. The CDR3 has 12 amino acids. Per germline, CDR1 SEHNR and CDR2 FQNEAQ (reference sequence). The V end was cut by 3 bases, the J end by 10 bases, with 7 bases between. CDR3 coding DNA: TGTGCCAGCAGCTTCAGTCTCTCACCCCTCCACTTT. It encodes CASSFSLSPLHF.

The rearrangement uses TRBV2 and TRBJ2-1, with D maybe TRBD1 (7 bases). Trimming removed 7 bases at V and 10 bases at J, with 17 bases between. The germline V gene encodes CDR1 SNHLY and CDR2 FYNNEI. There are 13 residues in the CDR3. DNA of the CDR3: TGTGCCAGCAATTTACAGGGGAGGAGGGAGCAGTTCTTC. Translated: CASNLQGRREQFF.

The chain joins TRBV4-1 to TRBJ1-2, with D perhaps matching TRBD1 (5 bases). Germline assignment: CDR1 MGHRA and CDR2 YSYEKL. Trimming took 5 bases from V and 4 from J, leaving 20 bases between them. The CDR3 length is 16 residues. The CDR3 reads CASSLLPGRKSYGYTF. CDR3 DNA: TGCGCCAGCAGCTTGCTACCGGGACGGAAGTCCTATGGCTACACCTTC.

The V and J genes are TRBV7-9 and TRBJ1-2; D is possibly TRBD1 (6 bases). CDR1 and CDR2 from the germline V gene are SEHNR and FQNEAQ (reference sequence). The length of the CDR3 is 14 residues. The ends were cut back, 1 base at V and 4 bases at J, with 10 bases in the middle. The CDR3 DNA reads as TGTGCCAGCAGCTTAGAAGCAGGGGTCTATGGCTACACCTTC. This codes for CASSLEAGVYGYTF.

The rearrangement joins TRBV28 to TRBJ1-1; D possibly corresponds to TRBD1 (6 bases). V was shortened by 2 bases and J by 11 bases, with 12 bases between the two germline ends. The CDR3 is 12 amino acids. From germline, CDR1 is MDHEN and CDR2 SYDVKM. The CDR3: CASSLIQGRAFF. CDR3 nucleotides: TGTGCCAGCAGTTTAATACAGGGCCGGGCTTTCTTT.

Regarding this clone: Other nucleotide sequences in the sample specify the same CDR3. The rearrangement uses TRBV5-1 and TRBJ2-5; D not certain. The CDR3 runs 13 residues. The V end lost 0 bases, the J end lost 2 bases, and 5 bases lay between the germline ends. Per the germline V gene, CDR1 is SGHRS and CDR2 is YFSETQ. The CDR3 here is CASSLGRQETQYF. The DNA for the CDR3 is TGCGCCAGCAGCTTGGGTCGACAAGAGACCCAGTACTTC. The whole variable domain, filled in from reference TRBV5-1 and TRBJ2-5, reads KAGVTQTPRYLIKTRGQQVTLSCSPISGHRSVSWYQQTPGQGLQFLFEYFSETQRNKGNFPGRFSGRQFSNSRSEMNVSTLELGDSALYLCASSLGRQETQYFGPGTRLLVL.

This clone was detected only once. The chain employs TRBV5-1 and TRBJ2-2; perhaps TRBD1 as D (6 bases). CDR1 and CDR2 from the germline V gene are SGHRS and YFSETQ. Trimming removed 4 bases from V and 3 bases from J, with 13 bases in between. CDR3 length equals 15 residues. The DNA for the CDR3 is TGCGCCAGCAGCCCGGGACACCGGGACACCGGGGAGCTGTTTTTT. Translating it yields CASSPGHRDTGELFF.

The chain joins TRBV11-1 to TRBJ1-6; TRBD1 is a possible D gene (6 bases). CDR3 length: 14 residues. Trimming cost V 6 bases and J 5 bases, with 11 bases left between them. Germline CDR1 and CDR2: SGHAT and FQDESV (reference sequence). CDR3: CASRSGHHNSPLHF. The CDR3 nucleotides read TGTGCCAGCAGGTCGGGACACCATAATTCACCCCTCCACTTT.

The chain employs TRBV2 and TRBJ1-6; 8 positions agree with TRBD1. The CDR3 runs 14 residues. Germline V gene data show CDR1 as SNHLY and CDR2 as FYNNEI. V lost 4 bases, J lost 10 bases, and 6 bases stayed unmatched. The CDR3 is CASSGWTGRSPLHF. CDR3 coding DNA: TGTGCCAGCAGTGGTTGGACAGGGAGGTCACCCCTCCACTTT.

The CDR3 DNA is TGTGCCAGCAGCATATCGACAGGGTTTATGAACACTGAAGCTTTCTTT. Translated: CASSISTGFMNTEAFF. The chain combines TRBV9 with TRBJ1-1, with 7 bases fitting TRBD1. This CDR3 contains 16 residues. V trimming: 4 bases; J trimming: 0 bases; junction bases outside the gene matches: 9. In germline, CDR1 is SGDLS, CDR2 YYNGEE. Filled out from reference TRBV9 and TRBJ1-1, the complete variable domain reads DSGVTQTPKHLITATGQRVTLRCSPRSGDLSVYWYQQSLDQGLQFLIQYYNGEERAKGNILERFSAQQFPDLHSELNLSSLELGDSALYFCASSISTGFMNTEAFFGQGTRLTVV.

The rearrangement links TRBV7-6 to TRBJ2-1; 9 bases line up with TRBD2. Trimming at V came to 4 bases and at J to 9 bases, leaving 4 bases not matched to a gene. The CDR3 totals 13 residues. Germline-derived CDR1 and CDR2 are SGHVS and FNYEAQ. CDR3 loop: CASSSDSGGEQFF. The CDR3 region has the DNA TGTGCCAGCAGCTCCGATAGCGGGGGTGAGCAGTTCTTC.

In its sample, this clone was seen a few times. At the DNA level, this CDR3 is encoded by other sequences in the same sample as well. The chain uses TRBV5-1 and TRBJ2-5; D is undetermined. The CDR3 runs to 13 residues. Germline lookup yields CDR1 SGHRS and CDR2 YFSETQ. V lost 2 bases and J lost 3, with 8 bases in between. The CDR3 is CASSFRSEETQYF. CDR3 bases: TGCGCCAGCAGCTTTCGATCAGAAGAGACCCAGTACTTC.

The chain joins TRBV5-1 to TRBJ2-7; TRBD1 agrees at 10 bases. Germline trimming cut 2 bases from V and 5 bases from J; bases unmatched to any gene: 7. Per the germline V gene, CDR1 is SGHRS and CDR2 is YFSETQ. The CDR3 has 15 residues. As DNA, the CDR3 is TGCGCCAGCAGCTTACCCGGGACAGGGGCCGACGAGCAGTACTTC. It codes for CASSLPGTGADEQYF.

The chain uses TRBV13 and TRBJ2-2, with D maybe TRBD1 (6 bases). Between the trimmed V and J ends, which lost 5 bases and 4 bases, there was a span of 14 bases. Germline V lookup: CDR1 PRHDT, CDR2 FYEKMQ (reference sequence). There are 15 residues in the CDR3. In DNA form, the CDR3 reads TGTGCCAGCAGCACCCGACAGGTGGGCACCGGGGAGCTGTTTTTT. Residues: CASSTRQVGTGELFF.

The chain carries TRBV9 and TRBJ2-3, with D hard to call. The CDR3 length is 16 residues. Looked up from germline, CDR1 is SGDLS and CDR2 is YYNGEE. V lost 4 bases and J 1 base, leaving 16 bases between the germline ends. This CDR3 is CASSLGPYEGTDTQYF. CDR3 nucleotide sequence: TGTGCCAGCAGCCTGGGCCCTTACGAGGGCACAGATACGCAGTATTTT. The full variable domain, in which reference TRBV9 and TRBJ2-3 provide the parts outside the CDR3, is DSGVTQTPKHLITATGQRVTLRCSPRSGDLSVYWYQQSLDQGLQFLIQYYNGEERAKGNILERFSAQQFPDLHSELNLSSLELGDSALYFCASSLGPYEGTDTQYFGPGTRLTVL.

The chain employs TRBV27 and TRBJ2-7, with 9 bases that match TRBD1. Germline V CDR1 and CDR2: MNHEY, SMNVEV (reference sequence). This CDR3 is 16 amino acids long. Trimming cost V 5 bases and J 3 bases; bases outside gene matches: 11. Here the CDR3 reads CASSLMTGGMIYEQYF. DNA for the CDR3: TGTGCCAGCAGTCTAATGACAGGGGGGATGATCTACGAGCAGTACTTC.

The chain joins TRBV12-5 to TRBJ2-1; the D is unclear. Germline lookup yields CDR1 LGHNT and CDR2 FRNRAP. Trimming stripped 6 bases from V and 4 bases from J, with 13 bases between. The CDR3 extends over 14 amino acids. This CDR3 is CASGTTNSYNEQFF. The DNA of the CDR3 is TGTGCTAGTGGGACGACCAATTCATACAATGAGCAGTTCTTC.

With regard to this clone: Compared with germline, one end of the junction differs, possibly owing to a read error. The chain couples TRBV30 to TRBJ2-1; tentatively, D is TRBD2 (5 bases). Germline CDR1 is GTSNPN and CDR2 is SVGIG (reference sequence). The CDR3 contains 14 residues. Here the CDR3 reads CAWSVWTSSNEQFF. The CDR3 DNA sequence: TGTGCCTGGAGTGTATGGACTTCCTCCAATGAGCAGTTCTTC.